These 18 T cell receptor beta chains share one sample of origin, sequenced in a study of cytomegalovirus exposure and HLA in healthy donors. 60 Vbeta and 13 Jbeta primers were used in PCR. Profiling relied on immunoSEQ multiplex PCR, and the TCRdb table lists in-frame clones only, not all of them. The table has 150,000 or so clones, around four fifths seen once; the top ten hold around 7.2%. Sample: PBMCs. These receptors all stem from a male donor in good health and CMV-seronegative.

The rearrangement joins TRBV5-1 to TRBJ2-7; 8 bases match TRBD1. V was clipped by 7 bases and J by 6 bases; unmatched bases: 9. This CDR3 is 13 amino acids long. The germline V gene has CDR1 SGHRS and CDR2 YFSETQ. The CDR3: CASSWETGAEQYF. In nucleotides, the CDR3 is TGCGCCAGCTCGTGGGAGACAGGGGCCGAGCAGTACTTC. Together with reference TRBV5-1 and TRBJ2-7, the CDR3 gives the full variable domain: KAGVTQTPRYLIKTRGQQVTLSCSPISGHRSVSWYQQTPGQGLQFLFEYFSETQRNKGNFPGRFSGRQFSNSRSEMNVSTLELGDSALYLCASSWETGAEQYFGPGTRLTVT.

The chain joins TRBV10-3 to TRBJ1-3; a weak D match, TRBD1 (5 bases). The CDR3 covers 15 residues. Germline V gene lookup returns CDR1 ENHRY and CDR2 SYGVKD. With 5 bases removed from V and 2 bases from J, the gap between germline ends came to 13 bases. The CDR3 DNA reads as TGTGCCATCAGTCCGGGGGTCGAGGCTGGAAACACCATATATTTT. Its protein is CAISPGVEAGNTIYF.

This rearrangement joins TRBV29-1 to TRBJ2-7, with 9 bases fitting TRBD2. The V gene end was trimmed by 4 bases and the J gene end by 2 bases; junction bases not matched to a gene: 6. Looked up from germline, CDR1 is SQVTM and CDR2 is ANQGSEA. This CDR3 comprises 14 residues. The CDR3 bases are TGCAGCGTTGCCCGGGCTAGCGGGGCCTACGAGCAGTACTTC. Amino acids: CSVARASGAYEQYF.

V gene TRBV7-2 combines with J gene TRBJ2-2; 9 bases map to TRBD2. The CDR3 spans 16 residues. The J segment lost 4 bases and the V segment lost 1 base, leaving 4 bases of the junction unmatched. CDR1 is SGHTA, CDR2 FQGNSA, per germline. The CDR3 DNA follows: TGTGCCAGCAGCTTAGGGACTAGCGTGCCCACCGGGGAGCTGTTTTTT. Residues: CASSLGTSVPTGELFF.

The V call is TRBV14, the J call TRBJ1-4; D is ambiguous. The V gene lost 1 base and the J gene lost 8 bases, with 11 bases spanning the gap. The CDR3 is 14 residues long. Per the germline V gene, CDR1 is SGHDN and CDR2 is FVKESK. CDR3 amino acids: CASSQGAMEEKLFF. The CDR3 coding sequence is TGTGCCAGCAGCCAAGGAGCGATGGAGGAAAAACTGTTTTTT.

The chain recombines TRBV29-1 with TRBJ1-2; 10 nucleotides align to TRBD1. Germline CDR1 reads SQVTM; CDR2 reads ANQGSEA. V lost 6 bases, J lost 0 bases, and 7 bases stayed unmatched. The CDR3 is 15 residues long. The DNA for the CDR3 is TGCAGCGTCGACAGGGGGCTAGTCACTAACTATGGCTACACCTTC. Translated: CSVDRGLVTNYGYTF. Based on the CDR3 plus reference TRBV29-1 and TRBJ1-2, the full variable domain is SAVISQKPSRDICQRGTSLTIQCQVDSQVTMMFWYRQQPGQSLTLIATANQGSEATYESGFVIDKFPISRPNLTFSTLTVSNMSPEDSSIYLCSVDRGLVTNYGYTFGSGTRLTVV.

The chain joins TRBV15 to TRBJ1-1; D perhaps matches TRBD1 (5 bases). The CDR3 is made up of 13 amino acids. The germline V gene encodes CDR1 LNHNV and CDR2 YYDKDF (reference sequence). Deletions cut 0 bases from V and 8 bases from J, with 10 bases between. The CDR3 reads CATSREGRVEAFF. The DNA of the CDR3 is TGTGCCACCAGCAGAGAAGGCAGGGTGGAAGCTTTCTTT.

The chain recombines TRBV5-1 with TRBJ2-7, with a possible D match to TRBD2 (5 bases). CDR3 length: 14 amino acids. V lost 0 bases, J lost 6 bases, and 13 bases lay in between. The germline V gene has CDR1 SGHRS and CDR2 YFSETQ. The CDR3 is CASSLAGSRGEQYF. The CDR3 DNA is TGCGCCAGCAGCTTGGCGGGATCCCGGGGCGAGCAGTACTTC.

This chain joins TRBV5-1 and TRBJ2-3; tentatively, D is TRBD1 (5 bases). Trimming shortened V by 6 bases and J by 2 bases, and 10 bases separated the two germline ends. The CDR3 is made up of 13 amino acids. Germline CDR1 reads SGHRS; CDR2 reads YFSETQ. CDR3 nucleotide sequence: TGCGCCAGCAAGACAGCGAACACAGATACGCAGTATTTT. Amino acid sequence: CASKTANTDTQYF.

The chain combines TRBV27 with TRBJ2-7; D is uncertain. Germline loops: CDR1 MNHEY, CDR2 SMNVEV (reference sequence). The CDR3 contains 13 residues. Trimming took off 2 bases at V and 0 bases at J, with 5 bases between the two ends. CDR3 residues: CASSLHGSYEQYF. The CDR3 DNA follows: TGTGCCAGCAGTTTACACGGCTCCTACGAGCAGTACTTC.

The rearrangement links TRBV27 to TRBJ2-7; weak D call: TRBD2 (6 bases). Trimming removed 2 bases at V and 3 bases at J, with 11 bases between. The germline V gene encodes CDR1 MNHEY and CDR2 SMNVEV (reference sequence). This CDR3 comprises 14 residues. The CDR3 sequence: CASSLGGSGYEQYF. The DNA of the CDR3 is TGTGCCAGCAGTTTAGGAGGGAGCGGCTACGAGCAGTACTTC.

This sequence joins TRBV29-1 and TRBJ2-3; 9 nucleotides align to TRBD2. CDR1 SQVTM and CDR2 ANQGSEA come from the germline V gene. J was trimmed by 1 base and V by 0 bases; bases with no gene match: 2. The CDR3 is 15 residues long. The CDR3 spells CSVEERGGGTDTQYF. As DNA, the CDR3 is TGCAGCGTTGAAGAGCGGGGGGGCGGCACAGATACGCAGTATTTT.

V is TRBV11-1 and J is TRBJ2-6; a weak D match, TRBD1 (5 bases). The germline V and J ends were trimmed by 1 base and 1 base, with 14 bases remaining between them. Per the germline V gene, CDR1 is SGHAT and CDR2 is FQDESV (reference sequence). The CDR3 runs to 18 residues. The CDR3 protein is CASSLVAGLGSGANVLTF. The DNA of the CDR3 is TGTGCCAGCAGCTTAGTGGCAGGGTTAGGGTCTGGGGCCAACGTCCTGACTTTC.

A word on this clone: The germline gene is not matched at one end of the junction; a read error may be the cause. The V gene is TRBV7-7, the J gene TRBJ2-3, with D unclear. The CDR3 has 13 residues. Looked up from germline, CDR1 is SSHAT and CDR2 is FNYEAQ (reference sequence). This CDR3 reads CASSRAEAYTQYF. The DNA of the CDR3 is TGTGCTAGCAGCCGAGCCGAGGCCTATACGCAGTATTTT.

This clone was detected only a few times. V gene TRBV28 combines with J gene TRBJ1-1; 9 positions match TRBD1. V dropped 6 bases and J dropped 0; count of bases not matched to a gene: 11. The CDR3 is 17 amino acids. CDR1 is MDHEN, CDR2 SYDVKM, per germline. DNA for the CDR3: TGTGCCAGCAGCCTCACGGGACAGGGTGCTTTGAACACTGAAGCTTTCTTT. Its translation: CASSLTGQGALNTEAFF.

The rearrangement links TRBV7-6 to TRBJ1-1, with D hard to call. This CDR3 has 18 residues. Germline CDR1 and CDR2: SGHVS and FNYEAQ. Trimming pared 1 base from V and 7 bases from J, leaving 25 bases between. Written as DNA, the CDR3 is TGTGCCAGCAGCTTAGTCCGTCTGTGGGCGCGGGATCCCGTTGAAGCTTTCTTT. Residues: CASSLVRLWARDPVEAFF.

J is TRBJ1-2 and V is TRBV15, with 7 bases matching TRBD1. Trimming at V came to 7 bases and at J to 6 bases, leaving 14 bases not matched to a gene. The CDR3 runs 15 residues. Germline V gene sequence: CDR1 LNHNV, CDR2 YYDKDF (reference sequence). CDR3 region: CATTADRATSHGYTF. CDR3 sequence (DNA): TGTGCCACCACCGCTGACAGGGCAACGTCGCATGGCTACACCTTC. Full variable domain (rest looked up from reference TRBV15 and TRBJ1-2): DAMVIQNPRYQVTQFGKPVTLSCSQTLNHNVMYWYQQKSSQAPKLLFHYYDKDFNNEADTPDNFQSRRPNTSFCFLDIRSPGLGDTAMYLCATTADRATSHGYTFGSGTRLTVV.

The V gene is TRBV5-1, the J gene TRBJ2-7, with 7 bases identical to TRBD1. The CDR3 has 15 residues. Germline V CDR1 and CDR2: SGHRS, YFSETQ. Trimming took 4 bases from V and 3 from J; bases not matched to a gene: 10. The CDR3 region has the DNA TGCGCCAGCAGCGCAGACGTGACAGGGATCTACGAGCAGTACTTC. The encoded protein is CASSADVTGIYEQYF.